This is a list of T cell receptor beta chains from one sample in a study of Graves' ophthalmopathy and Graves' hyperthyroidism. TCRdb processed the multiplex PCR reads anew with MiXCR; each CDR3 protein has one entry. The data contain about 230,000 distinct CDR3 sequences, about 46% of them singletons. Sequenced material: peripheral blood. The receptors were sampled from an adult man with Graves' ophthalmopathy. Each CDR3 is given with its conserved first and last residue. Each record gives: CDR3 length, clone size, D gene, V gene, J gene, CDR3 protein, CDR3 DNA. A D gene is named only where the DNA matches it firmly. Some rows have no size entry. The others give once, few or many, or a class for an expanded clone.

length: 15; size: .; D: TRBD1; V: TRBV2; J: TRBJ1-5; CDR3: CASIGDSSSNQPQHF; DNA: TGTGCCAGCATTGGGGACAGCTCGAGCAATCAGCCCCAGCATTTT
length: 16; size: .; D: TRBD1; V: TRBV7-9; J: TRBJ1-5; CDR3: CASSPRTGGGNQPQHF; DNA: TGTGCCAGCAGCCCGAGGACAGGGGGCGGCAATCAGCCCCAGCATTTT
length: 13; size: few; D: .; V: TRBV2; J: TRBJ1-1; CDR3: CASSSQGDTEAFF; DNA: TGTGCCAGCAGTTCACAGGGTGACACTGAAGCTTTCTTT
length: 14; size: few; D: .; V: TRBV5-5; J: TRBJ1-2; CDR3: CASSYSSSNYGYTF; DNA: TGTGCCAGCAGTTACAGTTCCTCTAACTATGGCTACACCTTC
length: 13; size: .; D: .; V: TRBV5-1; J: TRBJ1-5; CDR3: CASSQWAGQPQHF; DNA: TGCGCCAGCAGCCAATGGGCCGGGCAGCCCCAGCATTTT
length: 15; size: many; D: .; V: TRBV7-6; J: TRBJ1-5; CDR3: CASSPSWDGYQPQHF; DNA: TGTGCCAGCAGCCCTTCGTGGGACGGTTATCAGCCCCAGCATTTT
length: 15; size: .; D: .; V: TRBV9; J: TRBJ1-6; CDR3: CASSPLGRENSPLHF; DNA: TGTGCCAGCAGTCCCCTGGGACGGGAGAATTCACCCCTCCACTTT
length: 16; size: few; D: .; V: TRBV20-1; J: TRBJ2-6; CDR3: CSASIAETSGANVLTF; DNA: TGCAGTGCTAGTATCGCGGAAACCTCTGGGGCCAACGTCCTGACTTTC
length: 15; size: .; D: .; V: TRBV14; J: TRBJ2-7; CDR3: CASSQDGQGGPEQYF; DNA: TGTGCCAGCAGCCAAGACGGCCAGGGGGGCCCGGAGCAGTACTTC
length: 13; size: many; D: .; V: TRBV7-9; J: TRBJ2-2; CDR3: CASSLGDTGELFF; DNA: TGTGCCAGCAGCTTAGGGGACACCGGGGAGCTGTTTTTT
length: 16; size: .; D: TRBD1; V: TRBV24-1; J: TRBJ2-1; CDR3: CATSDFKDRGINEQFF; DNA: TGTGCCACCAGTGATTTCAAGGACAGGGGAATTAATGAGCAGTTCTTC
length: 14; size: .; D: .; V: TRBV9; J: TRBJ1-1; CDR3: CASSLPGANTEAFF; DNA: TGTGCCAGCAGCTTACCGGGGGCGAACACTGAAGCTTTCTTT
length: 14; size: .; D: .; V: TRBV7-3; J: TRBJ1-1; CDR3: CASSLSSGNTEAFF; DNA: TGTGCCAGCAGCTTATCGTCCGGGAACACTGAAGCTTTCTTT
length: 14; size: few; D: TRBD1; V: TRBV10-2; J: TRBJ1-5; CDR3: CASSPDRDNQPQHF; DNA: TGTGCCAGCAGTCCGGACAGGGACAATCAGCCCCAGCATTTT
length: 15; size: .; D: TRBD1; V: TRBV2; J: TRBJ1-6; CDR3: CASSEVRDREVPLHF; DNA: TGTGCCAGCAGTGAAGTGCGGGACAGGGAGGTCCCCCTCCACTTT
length: 9; size: once; D: .; V: TRBV7-3; J: TRBJ2-6; CDR3: CASSQVLTF; DNA: TGTGCCAGCAGCCAGGTCCTGACTTTC
length: 17; size: .; D: .; V: TRBV7-2; J: TRBJ2-5; CDR3: CASSLVASAGVEETQYF; DNA: TGTGCCAGCAGCTTAGTAGCCTCTGCAGGGGTTGAAGAGACCCAGTACTTC
length: 13; size: .; D: .; V: TRBV9; J: TRBJ1-1; CDR3: CASSGREGTEAFF; DNA: TGTGCCAGCAGCGGCCGGGAGGGCACTGAAGCTTTCTTT
length: 15; size: .; D: .; V: TRBV12-5; J: TRBJ2-2; CDR3: CASTPSGLNTGELFF; DNA: TGTGCCAGCACTCCTTCCGGGCTGAACACCGGGGAGCTGTTTTTT
length: 12; size: .; D: .; V: TRBV10-3; J: TRBJ1-1; CDR3: CAISAQGIEAFF; DNA: TGTGCCATCAGTGCACAGGGTATTGAAGCTTTCTTT